What follows are 17 T cell receptor beta chains derived from one specimen sequenced in a study of blood T cell repertoires in COVID-19. This table comes from immunoSEQ multiplex PCR, and its TCRdb copy is limited to in-frame clones, with some not included. This table has about 390,000 clones, around nine tenths appearing once. Material: PBMCs or T cells enriched from blood (not recorded which). The origin of the receptors is a woman aged 45-65 years who had recovered from COVID-19.

The sample holds a few counts of this clone. The chain combines TRBV7-3 with TRBJ1-1, with TRBD1 as a possible D gene (6 bases). The CDR3 extends over 15 amino acids. Germline lookup yields CDR1 SGHTA and CDR2 FQGTGA. The V gene lost 1 base and the J gene lost 4 bases, with 13 bases spanning the gap. This CDR3 is CASSLRQRGITEAFF. As DNA, the CDR3 is TGTGCCAGCAGCTTAAGACAAAGGGGGATCACTGAAGCTTTCTTT.

The chain has TRBV7-8 and TRBJ1-3, with D possibly being TRBD1 (6 bases). CDR3 size: 17 residues. Germline CDR1 SGHVS, CDR2 FQNEAQ. Trimming shortened V by 5 bases and J by 4 bases, and 21 bases separated the two germline ends. This CDR3 reads CASSLGNRELSGNTIYF. For the CDR3, the DNA is TGTGCCAGCAGCCTCGGTAACAGGGAGTTGTCAGGAAACACCATATATTTT.

The chain has TRBV3-1 (or the pseudogene TRBV3-2) and TRBJ1-2; D is unclear. V lost 3 bases and J lost 10, with 12 bases in between. Germline V CDR1 and CDR2: LGHDT, YNNKEL (reference sequence). CDR3 size: 12 residues. In DNA, the CDR3 is TGTGCCAGCAGCCAGGCTCAGGAGGCCTACACCTTC. This encodes CASSQAQEAYTF.

The CDR3 sequence is CAISGSRGTYEQYF. The CDR3 nucleotides read TGTGCCATCAGTGGTTCTAGGGGAACCTACGAGCAGTACTTC. The chain combines TRBV10-3 with TRBJ2-7; D might be TRBD1 (5 bases). The CDR3 is 14 amino acids. Germline V gene lookup returns CDR1 ENHRY and CDR2 SYGVKD. V lost 4 bases, J lost 2 bases, and 12 bases lay in between.

This chain joins TRBV19 and TRBJ2-1, with 9 positions matching TRBD2. The V gene end was trimmed by 3 bases and the J gene end by 1 base; junction bases not matched to a gene: 7. Germline CDR1 reads LNHDA; CDR2 reads SQIVND (reference sequence). This CDR3 has 17 amino acids. Written as DNA, the CDR3 is TGTGCCAGTAGTATCGGTAGCGGGGGACCATCCTACAATGAGCAGTTCTTC. Encoded protein: CASSIGSGGPSYNEQFF. The whole variable domain, remainder taken from reference TRBV19 and TRBJ2-1, is DGGITQSPKYLFRKEGQNVTLSCEQNLNHDAMYWYRQDPGQGLRLIYYSQIVNDFQKGDIAEGYSVSREKKESFPLTVTSAQKNPTAFYLCASSIGSGGPSYNEQFFGPGTRLTVL.

This rearrangement joins TRBV7-9 to TRBJ2-7, with D unresolved. CDR3 length: 13 residues. Trimming pared 2 bases from V and 2 bases from J, leaving 7 bases between. The germline V gene encodes CDR1 SEHNR and CDR2 FQNEAQ (reference sequence). This CDR3 is CASSLYSPYEQYF. The CDR3 DNA is TGTGCCAGCAGCTTATACAGCCCCTACGAGCAGTACTTC.

CDR3 DNA sequence: TGTGCCAGCAGCTTCCAACGGGACAGCGGCTACACCTTC. This codes for CASSFQRDSGYTF. The genes are TRBV7-2 and TRBJ1-2, with 7 bases lining up with TRBD1. V dropped 3 bases and J dropped 8; count of bases not matched to a gene: 6. Germline V gene sequence: CDR1 SGHTA, CDR2 FQGNSA. This CDR3 has 13 amino acids.

The chain links TRBV6-5 to TRBJ1-1; TRBD1 agrees at 7 bases. Losses at the gene ends were 1 base for V and 4 bases for J; bases not matched to a gene: 6. Germline V gene data show CDR1 as MNHEY and CDR2 as SVGAGI. The CDR3 runs 15 residues. The CDR3 sequence: CASSYLDREPTEAFF. The CDR3 DNA reads as TGTGCCAGCAGTTACTTAGACAGGGAACCCACTGAAGCTTTCTTT.

This clone showed up just once. This chain links TRBV23-1 with TRBJ1-5, with unresolved D. TRBV23-1 qualifies as an ORF whose function is uncertain. V lost 10 bases, J lost 1 base, and 8 bases lay in between. This CDR3 region has 12 residues. CDR3 loop: CAMPRSNQPQHF. CDR3 DNA: TGCGCCATGCCCCGGAGCAATCAGCCCCAGCATTTT.

The chain recombines TRBV30 with TRBJ1-6; 9 bases align to TRBD1. The CDR3 has 14 residues. V dropped 0 bases and J dropped 7; count of bases not matched to a gene: 1. Germline V gene sequence: CDR1 GTSNPN, CDR2 SVGIG (reference sequence). In DNA form, the CDR3 reads TGTGCCTGGAGTGTCGGACAGGGGAATTCACCCCTCCACTTT. It is translated as CAWSVGQGNSPLHF.

The V call is TRBV7-6, the J call TRBJ2-7, with 7 bases lining up with TRBD1. Per germline, CDR1 SGHVS and CDR2 FNYEAQ. The CDR3 consists of 13 residues. With V trimmed by 5 bases and J by 4 bases, 5 bases remained unmatched. The CDR3 protein is CASSRGLNYEQYF. The CDR3 nucleotides are TGTGCCAGCAGCAGGGGGCTGAATTACGAGCAGTACTTC.

This clone was counted a single time. This chain links TRBV7-2 with TRBJ1-2, with 9 bases identical to TRBD1. Germline V gene sequence: CDR1 SGHTA, CDR2 FQGNSA. J was trimmed by 12 bases and V by 1 base; bases with no gene match: 9. This CDR3 has 14 amino acids. CDR3 nucleotides: TGTGCCAGCAGCTTAGTTGGACAGGGGCGCAGGAACACCTTC. This codes for CASSLVGQGRRNTF.

V is TRBV3-1 (or the pseudogene TRBV3-2) and J is TRBJ1-2, with D perhaps TRBD1 (6 bases). This CDR3 is built from 17 residues. V was shortened by 1 base and J by 7 bases, with 22 bases between the two germline ends. The germline gives CDR1 LGHDT, CDR2 YNNKEL (reference sequence). DNA of the CDR3: TGTGCCAGCAGCCAAGGTTCCGGCGTATTTCTAGGGGGTGGCTACACCTTC. Translation: CASSQGSGVFLGGGYTF.

The chain combines TRBV3-1 (or the pseudogene TRBV3-2) with TRBJ2-1; 8 nucleotides agree with TRBD1. The CDR3 length is 15 residues. Germline V gene sequence: CDR1 LGHDT, CDR2 YNNKEL (reference sequence). The V gene end was trimmed by 4 bases and the J gene end by 2 bases; junction bases not matched to a gene: 4. The CDR3 DNA follows: TGTGCCAGCAGCCCTGGACAGGGACCCTACAATGAGCAGTTCTTC. This codes for CASSPGQGPYNEQFF.

The chain couples TRBV11-1 to TRBJ2-5; 9 nucleotides line up with TRBD2. Germline lookup yields CDR1 SGHAT and CDR2 FQDESV (reference sequence). This CDR3 is 16 amino acids long. V gave up 5 bases and J gave up 4 bases; unmatched junction bases: 11. CDR3 region: CASSPRMVAGAETQYF. CDR3 bases: TGTGCCAGCAGCCCTAGGATGGTAGCGGGGGCAGAGACCCAGTACTTC.

The chain combines TRBV14 with TRBJ2-7, with D possibly TRBD2 on 6 matching bases. This CDR3 is 17 amino acids long. The germline V and J ends were trimmed by 0 bases and 4 bases, with 19 bases remaining between them. CDR1 and CDR2 from the germline V gene are SGHDN and FVKESK. The CDR3 DNA reads as TGTGCCAGCAGCCAAGAACCGGGACTCAGGTGGGGTTACGAGCAGTACTTC. Its translation is CASSQEPGLRWGYEQYF.

The chain uses TRBV10-3 and TRBJ1-1, with D perhaps matching TRBD1 (5 bases). V was pared by 6 bases and J by 2 bases, with 13 bases between. The CDR3 consists of 14 residues. The germline CDR1 and CDR2 sequences are ENHRY and SYGVKD. CDR3 residues: CAIRAGRDNTEAFF. The CDR3 DNA is TGTGCCATCAGGGCAGGGAGGGATAACACTGAAGCTTTCTTT.